This entry concerns a single T cell receptor beta chain. Its antigen is unknown. Germline CDR1 reads MNHEY; CDR2 reads SMNVEV (reference sequence). The CDR3 runs 15 residues. The J segment lost 0 bases and the V segment lost 5 bases, leaving 6 bases of the junction unmatched. The data were obtained in a study of B cell selection in AIRE deficiency. General study points: Only 9.3% of around 3,800 shared Treg sequences were patient-specific; about 30% healthy-specific.

Assay: immunoSEQ multiplex PCR; the TCRdb copy retains only in-frame clones and omits some. The sample consists of 11,000 to 15,000 clones, approximately 94% of them appearing once. Regulatory T cells were sorted as CD4+CD25hiCD127low/negative cells. The TCR originated in a human donor with AIRE deficiency. J is TRBJ2-7 and V is TRBV27; the match to TRBD1 covers 8 bases. What was sequenced was Tregs sorted from PBMCs. This CDR3 is CASSRQGLSSYEQYF. CDR3 sequence (DNA): TGTGCCAGCAGTCGACAGGGGCTTAGCTCCTACGAGCAGTACTTC.